The clone carrying this T cell receptor beta chain was counted only a few times. Its antigen is unidentified. The CDR3 is 12 amino acids. Trimming removed 8 bases at V and 9 bases at J, with 17 bases between. Germline V CDR1 and CDR2: SGHAT, FQNNGV. Regions amplified from RNA transcripts were the TCR beta CDR3 regions. The HTBI primer set served for first-round RT-PCR of the TCR CDR3. In TCRdb, the multiplex PCR reads were re-called with MiXCR into one record per CDR3 protein. The repertoire consists of a few hundred thousand distinct CDR3 sequences, with less than 25% occurring once and the leading ten covering about a quarter. This specimen belongs to a study of T cells in Graves' hyperthyroidism and ophthalmopathy. Study-level points and caveats: From stable hyperthyroidism, ophthalmopathy was set apart by a 13 V-J model. Most thyroid clonotypes expanded above 0.001 were also detected in blood.

No ophthalmopathy progression within 18 months constituted stable Graves' hyperthyroidism. Lactation, pregnancy, other autoimmune disease or uncontrolled infection led to exclusion of patients. This clonotype was obtained from a man younger than 35 with Graves' hyperthyroidism. This chain uses TRBV11-2 with TRBJ2-7; D possibly matches TRBD1 or TRBD2 (5 bases each). Sequenced: blood. The CDR3 loop is CASGGLQGVQYF. As DNA, the CDR3 is TGTGCCAGCGGCGGGCTTCAGGGAGTGCAGTACTTC.